The 21 T cell receptor beta chains in this list originate from one sample, sequenced in a study of blood T cell repertoires in COVID-19. TCRdb's table, derived via immunoSEQ multiplex PCR, lists solely in-frame clones and lacks some. The profile shows roughly 150,000 clones, just under 85% of them singletons. The source material was peripheral blood. The source is an elderly woman with COVID-19, enrolled during active disease.

This clone has only a few counts. The CDR3 bases are TGTGCCAGCAGCAAAGTGGAGGGAGAAACCTACAATGAGCAGTTCTTC. Translating gives CASSKVEGETYNEQFF. V usage is TRBV21-1 and J usage is TRBJ2-1; TRBD2, the table's D call, was not compared with the DNA. TRBV21-1 is recorded as a pseudogene. This CDR3 has 16 amino acids.

This clone has a single count. The rearrangement joins TRBV19 to TRBJ1-1; the D gene is possibly TRBD1 (6 bases). The CDR3 sequence is 14 residues long. V shed 6 bases and J shed 1 base, with 12 bases lying between them. Germline values: CDR1 LNHDA, CDR2 SQIVND (reference sequence). CDR3 sequence (DNA): TGTGCCAGTAGGTCGCAGGGGCCGAACACTGAAGCTTTCTTT. This translates into CASRSQGPNTEAFF.

The genes are TRBV10-3 and TRBJ2-5, with 8 bases lining up with TRBD2. V was clipped by 4 bases and J by 5 bases; unmatched bases: 12. Germline V lookup: CDR1 ENHRY, CDR2 SYGVKD. The CDR3 consists of 16 residues. The CDR3: CAISGPVRGLEETQYF. The CDR3 DNA sequence: TGTGCCATCAGTGGGCCGGTCAGGGGACTAGAGGAGACCCAGTACTTC.

This CDR3 reads CASSQLPAGGQETQYF. CDR3 nucleotides: TGTGCCAGCAGCCAACTTCCGGCGGGGGGCCAAGAGACCCAGTACTTC. The chain joins TRBV14 to TRBJ2-5, with 8 positions matching TRBD2. The CDR3 is made up of 16 amino acids. Germline assignment: CDR1 SGHDN and CDR2 FVKESK. With 2 bases clipped from V and 1 base from J, the junction kept 6 bases outside the gene matches.

The gene calls are TRBV15 and TRBJ2-6; a weak D match, TRBD2 (6 bases). This CDR3 is built from 19 residues. V lost 0 bases to trimming and J lost 0 bases, with 15 bases between them. Germline-derived CDR1 and CDR2 are LNHNV and YYDKDF (reference sequence). Here the CDR3 reads CATSRDWRDGSSGANVLTF. As DNA, the CDR3 is TGTGCCACCAGCAGAGATTGGCGGGACGGAAGCTCTGGGGCCAACGTCCTGACTTTC.

The chain is built from TRBV5-1 and TRBJ2-1, with TRBD2 matching over 7 bases. This CDR3 region has 15 residues. In germline, CDR1 is SGHRS, CDR2 YFSETQ. Trimming cost V 4 bases and J 11 bases; bases outside gene matches: 15. CDR3 in amino acids: CASSRERGPSFQQFF. In nucleotides, the CDR3 is TGCGCCAGCAGCCGGGAGCGGGGCCCAAGTTTTCAGCAGTTCTTC.

The chain links TRBV29-1 to TRBJ1-2; 8 bases map to TRBD1. The length of the CDR3 is 14 residues. Losses at the gene ends were 3 bases for V and 8 bases for J; bases not matched to a gene: 11. CDR1 is SQVTM and CDR2 is ANQGSEA in the germline V gene. The CDR3 sequence is CSVEQTGAGEGYTF. CDR3 in DNA: TGCAGCGTTGAGCAGACAGGGGCGGGGGAAGGCTACACCTTC. The whole variable domain, remainder taken from reference TRBV29-1 and TRBJ1-2, is SAVISQKPSRDICQRGTSLTIQCQVDSQVTMMFWYRQQPGQSLTLIATANQGSEATYESGFVIDKFPISRPNLTFSTLTVSNMSPEDSSIYLCSVEQTGAGEGYTFGSGTRLTVV.

This chain joins TRBV28 and TRBJ2-7; 10 positions agree with TRBD2. The CDR3 has 14 residues. CDR1 is MDHEN, CDR2 SYDVKM, per germline. After removal of 6 bases from V and 5 bases from J, the junction contained 7 bases not matched to a gene. CDR3 sequence (DNA): TGTGCCAGCAGGAGTAGCGGGAGGTACGACGAGCAGTACTTC. Translated: CASRSSGRYDEQYF.

This clone was seen a few times. The chain carries TRBV27 and TRBJ1-1; D unclear. The CDR3 runs 12 residues. Trimming stripped 5 bases from V and 4 bases from J, with 8 bases between. CDR1 MNHEY and CDR2 SMNVEV come from the germline V gene (reference sequence). In DNA form, the CDR3 reads TGTGCCAGCAGTCCTCGAGGCACTGAAGCTTTCTTT. Amino acids: CASSPRGTEAFF.

CDR3 amino acids: CASSLGLRTDTQYF. CDR3 bases: TGTGCCAGCAGCTTGGGGCTGCGCACAGATACGCAGTATTTT. The V gene is TRBV11-2, the J gene TRBJ2-3; D is possibly TRBD1 (5 bases). The CDR3 consists of 14 residues. Trimming removed 3 bases at V and 1 base at J, with 8 bases between. Looked up from germline, CDR1 is SGHAT and CDR2 is FQNNGV.

The rearrangement uses TRBV19 and TRBJ2-1; D may be TRBD1 (5 bases). The CDR3 sequence is 17 residues long. CDR1 is LNHDA and CDR2 is SQIVND in the germline V gene (reference sequence). The V end was cut by 3 bases, the J end by 6 bases, with 21 bases between. Here the CDR3 reads CASSINPPRATSNEQFF. The CDR3 coding sequence is TGTGCCAGTAGTATCAACCCCCCCAGGGCGACCTCCAATGAGCAGTTCTTC.

V is TRBV6-5 and J is TRBJ2-3; 14 nucleotides align to TRBD2. The V segment lost 10 bases and the J segment 2 bases; nucleotides outside the gene matches: 5. Germline V gene lookup returns CDR1 MNHEY and CDR2 SVGAGI. The CDR3 loop spans 15 amino acids. The CDR3 DNA sequence: TGTGCCACTAGGACTAGCGGGGGGTCCACAGATACGCAGTATTTT. Its protein is CATRTSGGSTDTQYF.

The rearrangement links TRBV5-1 to TRBJ1-3, with D perhaps matching TRBD1 (6 bases). Germline assignment: CDR1 SGHRS and CDR2 YFSETQ. Deletions cut 5 bases from V and 0 bases from J, with 15 bases between. This CDR3 has 16 amino acids. The CDR3: CASSWGQADSGNTIYF. In DNA, the CDR3 is TGCGCCAGCAGTTGGGGGCAGGCGGACTCTGGAAACACCATATATTTT.

The rearrangement links TRBV6-5 to TRBJ1-4; 9 bases align to TRBD1. This CDR3 comprises 15 residues. Germline-derived CDR1 and CDR2 are MNHEY and SVGAGI. After removal of 2 bases from V and 4 bases from J, the junction contained 2 bases not matched to a gene. The chain's CDR3 is CASSYGTGINEKLFF. CDR3 nucleotide sequence: TGTGCCAGCAGTTACGGGACAGGGATTAATGAAAAACTGTTTTTT.

This clone was observed a single time. J is TRBJ1-3 and V is TRBV18; 8 bases fit TRBD1. Germline assignment: CDR1 KGHSH and CDR2 LQKENI. Trimming took 2 bases from V and 1 from J; bases not matched to a gene: 1. The CDR3 length is 15 residues. The CDR3 coding sequence is TGTGCCAGCTCACCAAGGACAGGGTCTGGAAACACCATATATTTT. Amino acid sequence: CASSPRTGSGNTIYF.

This chain's CDR3 is CASSRGSDTEAFF. CDR3 DNA sequence: TGCGCCAGCAGCAGGGGCTCCGACACTGAAGCTTTCTTT. The chain has TRBV5-1 and TRBJ1-1, with D perhaps TRBD1 (5 bases). CDR3 size: 13 residues. In germline, CDR1 is SGHRS, CDR2 YFSETQ. Trimming took off 4 bases at V and 3 bases at J, with 10 bases between the two ends. Complete variable domain (other parts from reference TRBV5-1 and TRBJ1-1): KAGVTQTPRYLIKTRGQQVTLSCSPISGHRSVSWYQQTPGQGLQFLFEYFSETQRNKGNFPGRFSGRQFSNSRSEMNVSTLELGDSALYLCASSRGSDTEAFFGQGTRLTVV.

The chain recombines TRBV2 with TRBJ2-4; 8 bases map to TRBD2. The germline CDR1 and CDR2 sequences are SNHLY and FYNNEI. The V and J ends lost 6 bases and 1 base, in that order; junction bases with no gene match: 14. The CDR3 runs to 18 residues. The CDR3 bases are TGTGCCAGCAGGCCGGGCCCCGGGAGGGGGGAGGCCAAAAACATTCAGTACTTC. Amino acids: CASRPGPGRGEAKNIQYF.

The rearrangement links TRBV5-1 to TRBJ2-1; 8 bases are shared with TRBD1. Germline V gene lookup returns CDR1 SGHRS and CDR2 YFSETQ. J lost 0 bases, V lost 4 bases, and 6 bases had no gene match. The CDR3 has 16 amino acids. The CDR3 sequence is CASSGAGGTSYNEQFF. Written as DNA, the CDR3 is TGCGCCAGCAGCGGGGCAGGGGGCACCTCCTACAATGAGCAGTTCTTC.

The chain joins TRBV9 to TRBJ2-3, with 9 positions matching TRBD1. CDR3 size: 17 residues. The V gene's germline CDR1 is SGDLS and CDR2 YYNGEE. V trimming: 3 bases; J trimming: 1 base; junction bases outside the gene matches: 9. The DNA of the CDR3 is TGTGCCAGCAGCGCTTATACAGGGGGCTCGGGCACAGATACGCAGTATTTT. Translation gives CASSAYTGGSGTDTQYF.

V is TRBV27 and J is TRBJ2-7, with 10 bases lining up with TRBD1. Looked up from germline, CDR1 is MNHEY and CDR2 is SMNVEV (reference sequence). After removal of 3 bases from V and 5 bases from J, the junction contained 7 bases not matched to a gene. CDR3 length: 15 amino acids. CDR3 DNA: TGTGCCAGCAGTTTCAGGGACAGGGGATGGGACGAGCAGTACTTC. Protein product: CASSFRDRGWDEQYF.

The table lists this clone with a count of one. V and J are TRBV6-2 or TRBV6-3 and TRBJ2-2, with D hard to call. This CDR3 contains 14 residues. V dropped 0 bases and J dropped 9 bases, with 11 bases sitting between them. The germline V gene has CDR1 MNHEY and CDR2 SVGEGT. CDR3 coding DNA: TGTGCCAGCAGTTACTCGGGCTCGTCGAGGGAGCTGTTTTTT. Amino acid sequence: CASSYSGSSRELFF.